A selection of T cell receptor beta chains follows, all from one sample in a study of blood T cell dynamics during melanoma immunotherapy. Data came from immunoSEQ multiplex PCR; TCRdb stores just in-frame clones and leaves some out. The sample carries some 9,900 clones, approximately 86% recorded once. The sequencing here drew on blood, taken from a patient treated with checkpoint blockade. Source of these receptors: a human donor with melanoma. Both conserved end residues are part of each CDR3. D genes are given only for firm matches. The size field is filled for only some rows; it gives once, few, many or a size class.

cdr3_length	v_call	d_call	j_call	clone_size	cdr3_aa	cdr3_nt
14	TRBV28	NA	TRBJ1-5	NA	CASSRGGSNQPQHF	TGTGCCAGCAGTAGGGGGGGAAGTAATCAGCCCCAGCATTTT
17	TRBV11-1	TRBD2	TRBJ2-2	NA	CASSPLAGGLNTGELFF	TGTGCCAGCAGCCCTCTAGCGGGGGGGTTGAACACCGGGGAGCTGTTTTTT
11	TRBV4-1	TRBD1	TRBJ1-1	NA	CASTRTGVAFF	TGCGCCAGCACCAGGACAGGGGTCGCTTTCTTT
13	TRBV6-5	NA	TRBJ1-5	NA	CASSAEINQPQHF	TGTGCCAGCAGCGCAGAGATCAATCAGCCCCAGCATTTT
14	TRBV10-3	TRBD1	TRBJ2-4	NA	CAISESGTGGIQYF	TGTGCCATCAGTGAGTCGGGGACAGGGGGCATTCAGTACTTC
15	TRBV7-9	TRBD2	TRBJ2-1	NA	CASSDRGGRYNEQFF	TGTGCCAGCAGCGACCGGGGGGGACGATACAATGAGCAGTTCTTC
16	TRBV7-6	TRBD2	TRBJ2-3	NA	CASSLESSGGSDTQYF	TGTGCCAGCAGCTTAGAGAGTAGCGGGGGATCAGATACGCAGTATTTT
17	TRBV5-1	TRBD1	TRBJ2-6	NA	CASSDGQGGPGANVLTF	TGCGCCAGCAGCGATGGACAGGGAGGACCTGGGGCCAACGTCCTGACTTTC
14	TRBV4-1	NA	TRBJ2-3	NA	CASSLTFMADTQYF	TGCGCCAGCAGCTTAACTTTCATGGCGGATACGCAGTATTTT
13	TRBV11-3	NA	TRBJ2-7	NA	CASSYDQDYEQYF	TGTGCCAGCAGTTACGACCAGGACTACGAGCAGTACTTC
16	TRBV10-1	TRBD1	TRBJ2-7	NA	CASTKDRGPSSYEQYF	TGCGCCAGCACTAAGGACAGGGGGCCGAGCTCCTACGAGCAGTACTTC
14	TRBV18	NA	TRBJ2-1	NA	CASSPPVGWDEQFF	TGTGCCAGCTCACCACCGGTCGGTTGGGATGAGCAGTTCTTC
13	TRBV2	NA	TRBJ2-5	NA	CASSERGSGTQYF	TGTGCCAGCAGTGAAAGGGGCTCCGGGACCCAGTACTTC
14	TRBV5-6	NA	TRBJ1-4	NA	CASSLLRGNEKLFF	TGTGCCAGCAGCTTATTAAGGGGGAATGAAAAACTGTTTTTT
17	TRBV19	TRBD1	TRBJ1-3	NA	CASSLTRDRTSGNTIYF	TGTGCCAGTAGTCTAACAAGGGACAGGACCTCTGGAAACACCATATATTTT
13	TRBV10-3	NA	TRBJ1-1	NA	CAISHGGGTEAFF	TGTGCCATCAGCCATGGGGGTGGCACTGAAGCTTTCTTT
13	TRBV5-1	NA	TRBJ1-1	NA	CASSLSGLGEAFF	TGCGCCAGCAGCCTATCGGGGTTGGGTGAAGCTTTCTTT
13	TRBV19	NA	TRBJ2-2	NA	CASSIRQTGELFF	TGTGCCAGTAGTATTCGGCAAACCGGGGAGCTGTTTTTT
14	TRBV7-9	NA	TRBJ2-7	NA	CASSLAGAAYEQYF	TGTGCCAGCAGCTTGGCGGGGGCCGCCTACGAGCAGTACTTC
14	TRBV6-5	TRBD1	TRBJ2-7	NA	CASSPGTGIHEQYF	TGTGCCAGCAGCCCAGGGACAGGGATTCACGAGCAGTACTTC
15	TRBV7-8	NA	TRBJ1-5	NA	CASSRTEGGYQPQHF	TGTGCCAGCAGCCGCACGGAAGGGGGGTATCAGCCCCAGCATTTT
14	TRBV29-1	TRBD1	TRBJ2-7	NA	CSVRLWGDRGEQYF	TGCAGCGTTCGGCTGTGGGGGGACAGGGGCGAGCAGTACTTC
14	TRBV5-4	NA	TRBJ1-1	NA	CASSLEWGNTEAFF	TGTGCCAGCAGCTTGGAGTGGGGGAACACTGAAGCTTTCTTT
14	TRBV11-2	NA	TRBJ1-5	NA	CASSLEGSNQPQHF	TGTGCCAGCAGCTTAGAAGGGTCTAATCAGCCCCAGCATTTT
15	TRBV4-1	TRBD2	TRBJ2-1	NA	CASSSDGGGIYEQFF	TGCGCCAGCAGCTCGGACGGCGGGGGGATATATGAGCAGTTCTTC
15	TRBV6-6	NA	TRBJ1-6	NA	CASSPYRSDNSPLHF	TGTGCCAGCAGTCCCTACCGGTCAGATAATTCACCCCTCCACTTT
14	TRBV11-1	NA	TRBJ1-4	NA	CASSFGGGGEKLFF	TGTGCCAGCAGCTTTGGGGGAGGAGGTGAAAAACTGTTTTTT
13	TRBV11-2	NA	TRBJ2-7	NA	CASSPTRGGEQYF	TGTGCCAGCAGCCCCACAAGGGGGGGCGAGCAGTACTTC
14	TRBV5-1	NA	TRBJ1-2	NA	CASSSDTASGGYTF	TGCGCCAGCAGTTCGGACACTGCCTCCGGCGGCTACACCTTC
15	TRBV11-2	NA	TRBJ2-5	NA	CASSLEGDPGETQYF	TGTGCCAGCAGCTTAGAAGGAGACCCAGGGGAGACCCAGTACTTC
15	TRBV6-5	TRBD2	TRBJ2-1	NA	CASSSAGVNYNEQFF	TGTGCCAGCAGTTCCGCGGGGGTGAATTACAATGAGCAGTTCTTC
15	TRBV23-1	NA	TRBJ1-1	NA	CASSQIPDVRLNRSF	TGCGCCAGCAGTCAAATCCCGGACGTTCGCCTGAATAGAAGCTTT
16	TRBV9	TRBD2	TRBJ2-5	NA	CASSVDPAGPRETQYF	TGTGCCAGCAGCGTAGACCCAGCGGGGCCCCGGGAGACCCAGTACTTC
18	TRBV18	TRBD2	TRBJ2-5	NA	CASSPPKRPGLGLETQYF	TGTGCCAGCTCACCACCTAAACGCCCGGGACTAGGGCTGGAGACCCAGTACTTC
16	TRBV10-1	TRBD2	TRBJ2-7	NA	CASGTLAGGAGLEQYF	TGCGCCAGCGGTACACTAGCGGGGGGAGCGGGTCTCGAGCAGTACTTC
15	TRBV5-1	NA	TRBJ2-1	NA	CASSLGGFSYNEQFF	TGCGCCAGCAGCTTAGGGGGTTTCTCCTACAATGAGCAGTTCTTC
15	TRBV19	NA	TRBJ1-2	NA	CASSLGRIIGYGYTF	TGTGCCAGTAGTTTGGGCCGGATAATCGGCTATGGCTACACCTTC
13	TRBV7-9	TRBD2	TRBJ2-7	NA	CASHLGSGGEQYF	TGTGCCAGCCACCTGGGCTCGGGGGGCGAGCAGTACTTC
13	TRBV2	NA	TRBJ2-7	NA	CASSVRVSYEQYF	TGTGCCAGCAGTGTCCGGGTCTCCTACGAGCAGTACTTC
15	TRBV7-3	NA	TRBJ1-1	once	CASSPPGRLNTEAFF	TGTGCCAGCAGCCCCCCCGGCAGACTGAACACTGAAGCTTTCTTT
15	TRBV7-9	NA	TRBJ2-6	NA	CASSLAGTGANVLTF	TGTGCCAGCAGCTTAGCAGGGACTGGGGCCAACGTCCTGACTTTC
17	TRBV12-5	TRBD1	TRBJ2-3	NA	CASGFRRTGDSTDTQYF	TGTGCTAGTGGTTTCCGGCGAACAGGGGATAGCACAGATACGCAGTATTTT
13	TRBV7-6	NA	TRBJ1-1	NA	CASSADSNTEAFF	TGTGCCAGCAGCGCGGACAGTAACACTGAAGCTTTCTTT
13	TRBV10-3	TRBD1	TRBJ1-1	NA	CAISYRGPGEAFF	TGTGCCATCAGTTACAGGGGGCCGGGTGAAGCTTTCTTT
17	TRBV19	NA	TRBJ1-3	NA	CASSIVERTGRRNTIYF	TGTGCCAGTAGTATAGTGGAGAGGACTGGCCGAAGAAACACCATATATTTT
16	TRBV6-5	TRBD1	TRBJ2-7	NA	CASSYYAGTGVYEQYF	TGTGCCAGCAGTTATTATGCCGGGACAGGGGTCTACGAGCAGTACTTC
14	TRBV25-1	NA	TRBJ2-2	few	CASSYGMNTGELFF	TGTGCCAGCAGCTACGGGATGAACACCGGGGAGCTGTTTTTT
15	TRBV5-4	TRBD2	TRBJ2-7	NA	CASSRALAGVFEQYF	TGTGCCAGCAGCCGAGCTTTAGCGGGGGTATTTGAGCAGTACTTC
14	TRBV5-1	NA	TRBJ1-2	NA	CASSLVASNYGYTF	TGCGCCAGCAGCTTGGTTGCCAGTAACTATGGCTACACCTTC
13	TRBV7-2	NA	TRBJ1-1	NA	CASSSVIGWEAFF	TGTGCCAGCAGCTCAGTAATAGGGTGGGAAGCTTTCTTT
15	TRBV7-9	NA	TRBJ1-6	few	CASSSITPYNSPLHF	TGTGCCAGCAGCTCCATCACGCCCTATAATTCACCCCTCCACTTT
16	TRBV25-1	TRBD1	TRBJ2-3	NA	CASSEYGQGVADTQYF	TGTGCCAGCAGTGAATATGGGCAGGGGGTGGCAGATACGCAGTATTTT
15	TRBV5-1	NA	TRBJ2-3	once	CASSLAQSSTDTQYF	TGCGCCAGCAGCTTGGCGCAGTCTAGCACAGATACGCAGTATTTT
13	TRBV5-8	NA	TRBJ1-1	NA	CASSLMWNTEAFF	TGTGCCAGCAGCTTAATGTGGAACACTGAAGCTTTCTTT